These T cell receptor beta chains were read from a single sample in a study of PD-L1 blockade in urothelial cancer. TCRdb's copy holds only in-frame clones and misses some; the assay was immunoSEQ multiplex PCR. The data contain approximately 58,000 clones, roughly four fifths of them singletons. This material consisted of PBMCs, taken around atezolizumab (anti-PD-L1) treatment. These receptors came from a man aged 70 or older with urothelial cancer. Both conserved end residues are part of each CDR3. Each record gives: clone size, D gene, V gene, J gene, CDR3 protein, CDR3 DNA. The D gene is left open where the match is weak. Clone size is not always given. Where it is, it says once, few, many or a class for expanded clones.

-	-	TRBV19	TRBJ2-7	CASSIGNEQYF	TGTGCCAGTAGTATCGGGAACGAGCAGTACTTC
-	-	TRBV6-5	TRBJ1-2	CASKTGGNYGYTF	TGTGCCAGCAAAACCGGGGGTAACTATGGCTACACCTTC
-	-	TRBV2	TRBJ2-5	CASSSITGRETQYF	TGTGCCAGCAGTTCTATTACGGGAAGGGAGACCCAGTACTTC
-	-	TRBV2	TRBJ2-4	CASSEDLSGRNIQYF	TGTGCCAGCAGTGAAGATCTCTCCGGGAGAAACATTCAGTACTTC
once	-	TRBV19	TRBJ2-4	CASSIRVRGHIQYF	TGTGCCAGTAGTATACGGGTCAGGGGTCACATTCAGTACTTC
-	TRBD2	TRBV5-1	TRBJ2-1	CASSQPGLAGNEQFF	TGCGCCAGCAGCCAACCGGGACTAGCGGGGAATGAGCAGTTCTTC
-	TRBD1	TRBV5-4	TRBJ1-2	CASSTSTGNYGYTF	TGTGCCAGCAGCACCTCGACAGGGAATTATGGCTACACCTTC
few	TRBD1	TRBV19	TRBJ1-5	CASSIDHLTGGWSNQPQHF	TGTGCCAGTAGTATAGATCATCTTACAGGGGGCTGGAGCAATCAGCCCCAGCATTTT
-	TRBD1	TRBV28	TRBJ1-2	CASRGTGEHYGYTF	TGTGCCAGCAGAGGGACAGGGGAACACTATGGCTACACCTTC
once	TRBD2	TRBV5-5	TRBJ2-5	CASSLGVLAGRQETQYF	TGTGCCAGCAGCTTGGGAGTACTAGCGGGAAGGCAAGAGACCCAGTACTTC
-	-	TRBV7-2	TRBJ1-2	CASSSREPFSSRGYTF	TGTGCCAGCAGCTCCCGCGAGCCCTTCTCCTCCCGTGGCTACACCTTC
-	-	TRBV2	TRBJ1-1	CATTQGPGTEAFF	TGTGCCACCACTCAGGGGCCGGGGACTGAAGCTTTCTTT
-	-	TRBV5-1	TRBJ1-5	CASSAWAGDNQPQHF	TGCGCCAGCAGCGCGTGGGCAGGGGACAATCAGCCCCAGCATTTT
-	-	TRBV7-6	TRBJ1-1	CASSLAQNTEAFF	TGTGCCAGCAGCTTAGCCCAGAACACTGAAGCTTTCTTT
once	TRBD1	TRBV6-1	TRBJ2-7	CASSVTGQGYEQYF	TGTGCCAGCAGTGTAACGGGACAGGGATACGAGCAGTACTTC
-	TRBD2	TRBV18	TRBJ2-1	CASSPRAGGNEQFF	TGTGCCAGCTCACCACGAGCGGGGGGGAATGAGCAGTTCTTC
-	-	TRBV30	TRBJ2-5	CAWGKGGETQYF	TGTGCCTGGGGGAAGGGGGGGGAGACCCAGTACTTC
once	-	TRBV5-4	TRBJ1-1	CASASSTRGLNTEAFF	TGTGCCAGCGCCTCCAGCACGCGGGGGCTGAACACTGAAGCTTTCTTT
-	-	TRBV19	TRBJ2-5	CASSIVKEGRETQYF	TGTGCCAGTAGTATCGTGAAGGAGGGGCGGGAGACCCAGTACTTC
-	-	TRBV18	TRBJ1-2	CASSLAQGVVRTEANYGYTF	TGTGCCAGCTCTCTCGCTCAAGGGGTCGTAAGGACAGAAGCTAACTATGGCTACACCTTC
-	TRBD2	TRBV14	TRBJ2-2	CASSLGTTRHGAGELFF	TGTGCCAGCAGCCTTGGGACTACCCGTCATGGGGCCGGGGAGCTGTTTTTT
-	-	TRBV11-2	TRBJ2-5	CASRLAAQETQYF	TGTGCCAGCAGACTAGCTGCACAAGAGACCCAGTACTTC
-	-	TRBV7-9	TRBJ1-2	CASSRTTATGGYGYTF	TGTGCCAGCAGCAGGACCACAGCGACGGGGGGCTATGGCTACACCTTC
-	TRBD1	TRBV28	TRBJ1-5	CASSITGTGSNQPQHF	TGTGCCAGCAGTATCACCGGGACAGGGTCCAATCAGCCCCAGCATTTT
-	TRBD1	TRBV2	TRBJ1-2	CASSESGTGVGYTF	TGTGCCAGCAGTGAATCGGGGACAGGGGTTGGCTACACCTTC
few	-	TRBV5-1	TRBJ2-7	CASSLTTGRPSYEQYF	TGCGCCAGCAGCTTGACGACAGGTCGACCATCCTACGAGCAGTACTTC
-	TRBD2	TRBV27	TRBJ2-3	CASSLITTSGGTDTQYF	TGTGCCAGCAGTTTAATAACGACTAGCGGGGGGACAGATACGCAGTATTTT
-	TRBD1	TRBV18	TRBJ2-7	CASSDRGIDEQYF	TGTGCCAGCTCAGACAGGGGGATCGACGAGCAGTACTTC
-	TRBD1	TRBV6-5	TRBJ2-7	CASSAGTGAYEQYF	TGTGCCAGCAGCGCCGGGACAGGGGCCTACGAGCAGTACTTC
-	-	TRBV10-3	TRBJ1-5	CAISEFRSSDQPQHF	TGTGCCATCAGTGAGTTTCGGTCGTCGGATCAGCCCCAGCATTTT
once	TRBD2	TRBV5-6	TRBJ2-1	CASSSNSGSSYNEQFF	TGTGCCAGCAGCAGTAATAGCGGGAGCTCCTACAATGAGCAGTTCTTC
-	TRBD1	TRBV18	TRBJ2-7	CASSSGTGNEQYF	TGTGCCAGCTCGTCCGGGACAGGGAACGAGCAGTACTTC
-	-	TRBV7-2	TRBJ1-1	CASSNRQITEAFF	TGTGCCAGCAGCAACCGACAGATCACTGAAGCTTTCTTT